This T cell receptor beta chain was observed in a study of T-cell memory formation after mild COVID-19. General study findings and limits: Pre-infection memory harbored some responding clones, suggesting cross-reactive memory joined. CD4/CD8 balance held among clones contracting day 15 to 85, and later expanders leaned CD4+.

Notes on this clonotype: No antigen is known for it.

V gave up 4 bases and J gave up 10 bases, with 18 bases separating them. The length of the CDR3 is 14 residues. CDR1 and CDR2 from the germline V gene are SGHRS and YFSETQ. TCRdb re-called the 5' RACE reads through MiXCR, storing one row per CDR3 protein. The data hold hundreds of thousands of distinct CDR3 sequences, with just over 15% observed a single time. The specimen was PBMCs or a T cell subset sorted from them (not recorded which). The sequence was collected from an adult woman who had mild COVID-19 (a few samples of this study predate the infection). Cell type and time point are not known. The rearrangement joins TRBV5-1 to TRBJ1-5, with D possibly TRBD1 on 6 matching bases. Here the CDR3 reads CASSQSAGAQPQHF. The CDR3 bases are TGCGCCAGCAGCCAATCTGCAGGGGCCCAACCCCAGCATTTT.